Sequencing of this TCR beta chain was carried out in a study of blood T cell repertoires in COVID-19 (TCRdb year 2020). About the study as a whole: The collaborator samples originated in the United States, Italy and Spain and spanned the acute and convalescent phases of COVID-19. The samples were drawn from the first 160 participants of the ongoing ImmuneRACE study and from 950 to 1,500 subjects provided by 6 global collaborators. Subjects who had been exposed to COVID-19, were actively infected with it, or had recovered from it provided the deeply sampled blood TCRbeta repertoires that made up the dataset. A de-identified subject ID, COVID-19 status, age in years and sex were almost always included in the sample metadata. The material from the prospective study consisted of cDNA or gDNA derived from T cells, B-cell-depleted T cells, or PBMCs. The repertoires were released in a freely available public database intended as a resource for research on the immune response to SARS-CoV-2. HLA class I and class II types, where available, came from metadata supplied by the sample provider rather than from assay-based typing. The research as a whole found: How much clinical and demographic metadata was included differed by source and by participant, and the metadata was provided uncurated.

TCRbeta CDR3 regions were amplified from genomic DNA using the immunoSEQ Assay, a bias-controlled multiplex PCR. Regarding the original processing steps: The number of nucleated cells in each sample was estimated by amplification of reference gene primers within the assay. To quantify the absolute abundance of each unique TCRbeta CDR3 rearrangement, sequence reads were collapsed and filtered. For each sample, productive Simpson clonality was calculated as the square root of Simpson's diversity index across productive rearrangements. TCRdb mirrors the immuneACCESS table, restricted to in-frame sequences. Some clones are absent from its copies; in checked studies, under half trace to an unresolved V gene, and the reason for the others is unknown. The DNA gave D and trimming, while V, J and clone size come from that table. This sample gives fewer than 500,000 clones in total; about 80% of them show up just once. The ten largest clones represent more than 0.85% of the sample.

The collaborating institutions used their own protocols to collect whole blood in K2EDTA tubes. For TCRbeta analysis, collaborators shipped samples as frozen whole blood, isolated PBMCs, or DNA extracted from either of those sample types. On this clone itself: Its antigen has not been determined. Base-call qualities are not available, and no considerably larger clone is one nucleotide away.

The sample consisted of peripheral blood. This sequence originates from a human donor with acute or convalescent COVID-19. The donor label of this sample is uncertain.

The DNA sequence follows: TGTGCCAGCAGTGAACACAGCACGCGGGTCACTGAAGCTTTCTTT. Its product reads: CASSEHSTRVTEAFF. The chain links TRBV2 with TRBJ1-1; a confident D gene designation cannot be given. The CDR3 runs 15 amino acids, cysteine and phenylalanine included. Kept here is only the CDR3 DNA, which spans 45 bases and is read in frame from base 1. V loses 2 bases of germline sequence and J loses 4 bases, and the interval between the two ends is 14 bases. The germline V gene yields SNHLY for CDR1 and FYNNEI for CDR2. The entire variable domain, with the stretches around the CDR3 drawn from the reference TRBV2 and TRBJ1-1 proteins, is EPEVTQTPSHQVTQMGQEVILRCVPISNHLYFYWYRQILGQKVEFLVSFYNNEISEKSEIFDDQFSVERPDGSNFTLKIRSTKLEDSAMYFCASSEHSTRVTEAFFGQGTRLTVV.